This T cell receptor (beta chain) comes out of a study of cytomegalovirus exposure and HLA in healthy donors. Study-wide points: There were 150 or so TCR beta chains listed as cytomegalovirus-associated.

Only in-frame clones appear in the TCRdb table, and some are missing; sequencing was by immunoSEQ multiplex PCR. The sample contains about 55,000 clones, 75% to 95% of which appear only once. Germline assignment: CDR1 LNHNV and CDR2 YYDKDF (reference sequence). The length of the CDR3 is 13 residues. Unmatched junction bases numbered 7, after V lost 4 bases and J lost 12 bases. With regard to this clone: Its antigen remains unidentified.

This receptor was taken from a man younger than 30 in good health and CMV-seronegative. The V call is TRBV15, the J call TRBJ2-1, with TRBD2 matching 9 bases. The sequenced sample was PBMCs. The CDR3: CATSTQTSGWQFF. CDR3 coding DNA: TGTGCCACCAGCACCCAAACTAGCGGGTGGCAGTTCTTC.